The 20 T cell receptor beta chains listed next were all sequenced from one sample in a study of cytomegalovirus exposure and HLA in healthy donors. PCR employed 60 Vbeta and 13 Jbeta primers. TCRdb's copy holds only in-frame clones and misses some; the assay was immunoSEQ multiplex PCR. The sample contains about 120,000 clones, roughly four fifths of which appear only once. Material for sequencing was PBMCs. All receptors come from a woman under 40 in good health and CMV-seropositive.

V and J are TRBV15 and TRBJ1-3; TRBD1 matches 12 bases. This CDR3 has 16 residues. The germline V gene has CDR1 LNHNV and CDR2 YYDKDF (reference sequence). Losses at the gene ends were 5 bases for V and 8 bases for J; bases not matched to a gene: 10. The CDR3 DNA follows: TGTGCCACCAGCCCAGGGACAGGGGGCGAGTCGGACACCATATATTTT. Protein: CATSPGTGGESDTIYF.

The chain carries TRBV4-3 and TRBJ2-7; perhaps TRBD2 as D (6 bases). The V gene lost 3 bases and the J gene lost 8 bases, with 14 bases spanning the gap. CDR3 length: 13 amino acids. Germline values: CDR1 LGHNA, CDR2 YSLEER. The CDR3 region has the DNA TGCGCCAGCAGCCAGAACCGGGACTCGAAGCAGTACTTC. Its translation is CASSQNRDSKQYF.

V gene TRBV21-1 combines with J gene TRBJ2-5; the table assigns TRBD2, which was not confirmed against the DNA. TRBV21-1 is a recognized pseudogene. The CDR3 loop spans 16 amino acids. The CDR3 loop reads CASSKSGTPIQETQYF. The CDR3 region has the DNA TGTGCCAGCAGCAAATCAGGGACTCCCATCCAAGAGACCCAGTACTTC.

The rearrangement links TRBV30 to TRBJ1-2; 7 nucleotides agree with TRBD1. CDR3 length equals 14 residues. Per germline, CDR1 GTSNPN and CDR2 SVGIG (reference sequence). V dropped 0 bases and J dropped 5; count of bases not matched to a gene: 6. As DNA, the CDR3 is TGTGCCTGGAGTGTAGGGTCGACAGGGTATGGCTACACCTTC. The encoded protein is CAWSVGSTGYGYTF.

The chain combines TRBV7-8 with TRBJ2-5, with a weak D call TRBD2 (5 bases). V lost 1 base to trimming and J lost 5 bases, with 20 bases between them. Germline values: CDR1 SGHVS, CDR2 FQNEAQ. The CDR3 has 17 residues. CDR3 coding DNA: TGTGCCAGCAGCTTAGGATGGTCCCAGGAGGCCAAGGAGACCCAGTACTTC. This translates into CASSLGWSQEAKETQYF.

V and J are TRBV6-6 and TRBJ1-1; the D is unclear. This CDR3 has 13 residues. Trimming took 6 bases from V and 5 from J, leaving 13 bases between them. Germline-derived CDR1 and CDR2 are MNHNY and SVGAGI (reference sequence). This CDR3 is CASSLGFRTEAFF. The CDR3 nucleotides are TGTGCCAGCAGCTTGGGCTTTAGGACTGAAGCTTTCTTT.

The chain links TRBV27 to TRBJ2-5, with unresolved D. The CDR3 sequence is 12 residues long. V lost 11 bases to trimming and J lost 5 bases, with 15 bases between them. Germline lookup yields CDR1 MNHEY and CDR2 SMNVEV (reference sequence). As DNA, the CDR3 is TGTGCCGGCCCCGGGTCTGGGGAGACCCAGTACTTC. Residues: CAGPGSGETQYF.

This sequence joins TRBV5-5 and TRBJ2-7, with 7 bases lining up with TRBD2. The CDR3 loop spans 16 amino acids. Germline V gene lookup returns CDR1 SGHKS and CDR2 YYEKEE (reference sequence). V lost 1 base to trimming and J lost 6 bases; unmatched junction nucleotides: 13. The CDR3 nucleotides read TGTGCCAGCAGCTTGAGTCCTACTAGCGTGTTTCTCGAGCAGTACTTC. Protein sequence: CASSLSPTSVFLEQYF.

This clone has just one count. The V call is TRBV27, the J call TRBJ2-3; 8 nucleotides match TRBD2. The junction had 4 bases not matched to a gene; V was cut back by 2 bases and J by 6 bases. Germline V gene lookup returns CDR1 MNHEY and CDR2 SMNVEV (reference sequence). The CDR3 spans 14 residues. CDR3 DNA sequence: TGTGCCAGCAGTTTAAAGAGGACTAGCGATACGCAGTATTTT. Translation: CASSLKRTSDTQYF.

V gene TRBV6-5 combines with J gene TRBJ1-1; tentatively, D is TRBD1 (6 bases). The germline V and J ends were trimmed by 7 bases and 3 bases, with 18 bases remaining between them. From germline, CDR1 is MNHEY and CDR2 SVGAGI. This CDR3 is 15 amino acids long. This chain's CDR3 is CASIGSGEGDTEAFF. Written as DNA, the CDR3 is TGTGCCAGCATCGGGTCAGGGGAAGGGGACACTGAAGCTTTCTTT.

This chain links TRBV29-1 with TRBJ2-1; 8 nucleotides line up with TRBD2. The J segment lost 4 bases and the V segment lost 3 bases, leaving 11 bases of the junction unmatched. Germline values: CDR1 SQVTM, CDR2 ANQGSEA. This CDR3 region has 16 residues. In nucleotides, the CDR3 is TGCAGCGTTGACGGGAGGGAACGGCCGCCTTACAATGAGCAGTTCTTC. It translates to CSVDGRERPPYNEQFF.

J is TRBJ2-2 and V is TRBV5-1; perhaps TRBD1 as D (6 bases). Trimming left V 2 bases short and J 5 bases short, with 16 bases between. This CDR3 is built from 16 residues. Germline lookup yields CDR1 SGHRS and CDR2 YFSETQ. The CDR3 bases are TGCGCCAGCAGCTTCTGGGGGCAGTGGGATACCGGGGAGCTGTTTTTT. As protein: CASSFWGQWDTGELFF.

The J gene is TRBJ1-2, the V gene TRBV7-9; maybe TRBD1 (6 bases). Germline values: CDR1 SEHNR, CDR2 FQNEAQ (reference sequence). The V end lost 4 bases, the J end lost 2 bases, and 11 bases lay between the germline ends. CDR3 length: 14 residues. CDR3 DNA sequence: TGTGCCAGCAGCTCGGACAGAAGCAACTATGGCTACACCTTC. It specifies CASSSDRSNYGYTF.

The CDR3 spells CSVDQGRGAVNTEAFF. The CDR3, as DNA: TGCAGCGTTGACCAGGGCAGGGGGGCGGTGAACACTGAAGCTTTCTTT. The rearrangement links TRBV29-1 to TRBJ1-1, with TRBD1 identical over 7 bases. The CDR3 loop spans 16 amino acids. CDR1 is SQVTM and CDR2 is ANQGSEA in the germline V gene. Trimming removed 3 bases from V and 0 bases from J; junction bases left unmatched: 10.

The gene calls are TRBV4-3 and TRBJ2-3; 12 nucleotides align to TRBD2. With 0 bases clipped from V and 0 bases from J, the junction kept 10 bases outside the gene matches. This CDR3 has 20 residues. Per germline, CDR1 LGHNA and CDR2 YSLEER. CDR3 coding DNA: TGCGCCAGCAGCCAAGAGAATCTAGCGGGGGGGCCCCTGAGCACAGATACGCAGTATTTT. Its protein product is CASSQENLAGGPLSTDTQYF.

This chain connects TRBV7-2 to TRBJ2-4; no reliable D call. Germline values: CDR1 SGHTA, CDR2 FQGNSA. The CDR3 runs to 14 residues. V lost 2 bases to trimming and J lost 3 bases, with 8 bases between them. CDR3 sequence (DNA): TGTGCCAGCAGCTTATCCCCGGGCAAAAACATTCAGTACTTC. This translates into CASSLSPGKNIQYF.

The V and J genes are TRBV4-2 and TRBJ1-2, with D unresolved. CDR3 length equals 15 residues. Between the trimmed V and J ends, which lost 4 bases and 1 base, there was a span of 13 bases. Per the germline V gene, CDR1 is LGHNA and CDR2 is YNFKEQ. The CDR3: CASSRELRGNYGYTF. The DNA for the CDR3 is TGTGCCAGCAGCCGTGAATTGCGTGGTAACTATGGCTACACCTTC.

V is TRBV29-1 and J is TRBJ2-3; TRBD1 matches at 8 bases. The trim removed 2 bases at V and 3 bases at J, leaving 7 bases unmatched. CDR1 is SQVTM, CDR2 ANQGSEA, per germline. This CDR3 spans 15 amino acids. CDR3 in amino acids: CSVETGQGWTDTQYF. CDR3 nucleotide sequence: TGCAGCGTTGAAACCGGACAGGGCTGGACAGATACGCAGTATTTT.

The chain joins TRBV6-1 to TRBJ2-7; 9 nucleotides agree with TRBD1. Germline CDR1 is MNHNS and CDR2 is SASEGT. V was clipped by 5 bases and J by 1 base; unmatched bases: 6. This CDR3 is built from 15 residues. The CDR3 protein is CASSPVGTGSYEQYF. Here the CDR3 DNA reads TGTGCCAGCAGTCCTGTGGGGACAGGGTCCTACGAGCAGTACTTC.

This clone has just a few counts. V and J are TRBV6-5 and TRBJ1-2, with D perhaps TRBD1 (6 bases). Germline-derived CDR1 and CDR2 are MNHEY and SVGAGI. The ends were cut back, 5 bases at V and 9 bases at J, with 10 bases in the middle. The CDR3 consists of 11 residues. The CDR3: CASSDRIRYTF. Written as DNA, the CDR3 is TGTGCCAGCAGTGACAGGATACGCTACACCTTC.